This T cell receptor beta chain was identified in a study of blood T cell repertoires in COVID-19. For the study at large: The study drew acute and convalescent COVID-19 samples from the United States, Italy and Spain.

The V gene's germline CDR1 is LGHDT and CDR2 YNNKEL (reference sequence). With 1 base removed from V and 7 bases from J, the gap between germline ends came to 13 bases. This CDR3 comprises 14 residues. In the original processing: Quantification of nucleated cells was approximated via reference gene primer amplification. Only in-frame clones appear in the TCRdb table, and some are missing; sequencing was by immunoSEQ multiplex PCR. The V and J calls and clone size are taken from that table; D and trimming were inferred from the DNA. The profile shows roughly 200,000 clones, roughly 80% of them singletons.

The sequenced sample was peripheral blood. The receptor's source is a man aged 60 to 75 with acute or convalescent COVID-19. The rearrangement joins TRBV3-1 (or the pseudogene TRBV3-2) to TRBJ1-2; D gene ambiguous. CDR3 amino acids: CASSQAAGLGGYTF. The CDR3 DNA reads TGTGCCAGCAGCCAAGCAGCAGGATTAGGTGGCTACACCTTC.